The T cell receptor beta chain described here comes from a study of CD8 T cells in ankylosing spondylitis. Study-level results: The clones that were linked to disease were reported to be significantly enriched in matched synovial fluid samples from ankylosing spondylitis patients.

Via MiXCR, TCRdb re-called the 5' RACE reads, giving one row per CDR3 protein. Here the sample spans about 130,000 distinct CDR3 sequences, roughly 6.6% being singletons. The V gene lost 3 bases and the J gene lost 1 base, with 12 bases spanning the gap. CDR1 and CDR2 from the germline V gene are DFQATT and SNEGSKA (reference sequence). This CDR3 spans 14 amino acids. Many counts were recorded for this clonotype. As yet, its antigen is unknown. The sequence was collected from a male donor with ankylosing spondylitis or in good health (not recorded which). V gene TRBV20-1 combines with J gene TRBJ1-1; possible D gene TRBD1, 5 bases. The sequenced sample was blood, either unsorted or a sorted T cell fraction (not recorded which). CDR3 protein: CSASFQGTNTEAFF. The CDR3 bases are TGCAGTGCTAGCTTTCAGGGAACGAACACTGAAGCTTTCTTT.